This TCR beta chain was documented in a study of blood T cell repertoires in COVID-19. Looking at the study overall: Samples came from the United States, Italy and Spain, spanning acute and convalescent COVID-19. The cDNA or gDNA used as material had been derived from T cells, B-cell-depleted T cells, or PBMCs.

In the original workflow: Estimation of nucleated cell counts was performed using reference gene primer amplification. Measured with immunoSEQ multiplex PCR; TCRdb has only the in-frame clones, and not every one. That table is the source of V, J and clone size, and D and trimming were worked out from the DNA. This repertoire shows approximately 62,000 clones, roughly 77% found once; its top ten account for 14% to 15%. The CDR3 runs to 13 residues. The germline gives CDR1 MNHEY, CDR2 SMNVEV (reference sequence). Germline trimming cut 7 bases from V and 6 bases from J; bases unmatched to any gene: 8. Sequenced sample: peripheral blood. This rearrangement joins TRBV27 to TRBJ1-2; 7 nucleotides match TRBD1. The receptor's source is an older man with acute or convalescent COVID-19. Here the CDR3 DNA reads TGTGCCAGCAAACAGGGGATATCGAATGGCTACACCTTC. Its translation is CASKQGISNGYTF.